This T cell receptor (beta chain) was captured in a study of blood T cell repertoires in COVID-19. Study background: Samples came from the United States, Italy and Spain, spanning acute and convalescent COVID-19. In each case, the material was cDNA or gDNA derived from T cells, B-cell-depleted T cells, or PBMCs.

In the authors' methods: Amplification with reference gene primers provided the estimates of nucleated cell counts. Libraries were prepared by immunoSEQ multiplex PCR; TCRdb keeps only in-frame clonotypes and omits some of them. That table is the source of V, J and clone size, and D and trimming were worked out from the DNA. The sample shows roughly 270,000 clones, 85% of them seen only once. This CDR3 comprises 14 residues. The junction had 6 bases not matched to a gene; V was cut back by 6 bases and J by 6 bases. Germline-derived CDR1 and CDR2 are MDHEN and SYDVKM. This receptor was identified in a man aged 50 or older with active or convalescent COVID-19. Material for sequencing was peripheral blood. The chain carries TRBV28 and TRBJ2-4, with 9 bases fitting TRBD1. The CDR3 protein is CASREQGAGNIQYF. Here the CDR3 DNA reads TGTGCCAGCAGAGAACAGGGGGCGGGAAACATTCAGTACTTC.